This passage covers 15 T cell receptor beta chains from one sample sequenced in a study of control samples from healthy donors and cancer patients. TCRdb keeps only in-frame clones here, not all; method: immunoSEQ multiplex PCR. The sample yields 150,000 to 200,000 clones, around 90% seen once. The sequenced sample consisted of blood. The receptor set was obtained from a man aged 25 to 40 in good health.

CDR3 in DNA: TGCAGCCTCAAGACGGCTAGCGGGAACTACAATGAGCAGTTCTTC. It encodes CSLKTASGNYNEQFF. This chain connects TRBV29-1 to TRBJ2-1, with 9 bases fitting TRBD2. CDR1 and CDR2 from the germline V gene are SQVTM and ANQGSEA. The CDR3 contains 15 residues. Losses at the gene ends were 8 bases for V and 3 bases for J; bases not matched to a gene: 11.

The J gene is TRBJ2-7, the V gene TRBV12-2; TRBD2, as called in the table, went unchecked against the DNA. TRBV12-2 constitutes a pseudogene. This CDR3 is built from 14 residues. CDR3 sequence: CASRLGVYDRGPDF. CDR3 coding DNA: TGTGCAAGTCGCTTAGGGGTGTATGACCGCGGGCCAGACTTC.

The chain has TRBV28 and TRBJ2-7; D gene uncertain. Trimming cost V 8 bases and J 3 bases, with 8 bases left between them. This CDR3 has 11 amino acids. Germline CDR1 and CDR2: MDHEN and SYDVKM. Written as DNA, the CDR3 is TGTGCCAGCGGCGGAGACTACGAGCAGTACTTC. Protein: CASGGDYEQYF.

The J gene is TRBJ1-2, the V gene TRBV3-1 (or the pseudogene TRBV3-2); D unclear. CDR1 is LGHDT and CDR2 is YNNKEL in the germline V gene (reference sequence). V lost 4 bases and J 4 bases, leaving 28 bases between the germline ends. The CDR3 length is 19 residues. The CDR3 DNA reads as TGTGCCAGCAGCCCGGTTGATGAGTCCTCCGCGGGATACGTCTATGGCTACACCTTC. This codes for CASSPVDESSAGYVYGYTF.

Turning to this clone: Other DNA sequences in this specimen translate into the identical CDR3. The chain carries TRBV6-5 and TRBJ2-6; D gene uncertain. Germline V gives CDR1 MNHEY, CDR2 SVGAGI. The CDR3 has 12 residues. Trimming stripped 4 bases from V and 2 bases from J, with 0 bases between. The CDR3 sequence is CASSSGANVLTF. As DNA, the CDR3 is TGTGCCAGCAGTTCTGGGGCCAACGTCCTGACTTTC.

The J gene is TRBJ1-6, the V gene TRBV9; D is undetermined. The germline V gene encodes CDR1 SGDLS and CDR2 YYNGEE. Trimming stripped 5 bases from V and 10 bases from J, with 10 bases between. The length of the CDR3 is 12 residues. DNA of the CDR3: TGTGCCAGCAGTCGCGACAACTCACCCCTCCACTTT. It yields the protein CASSRDNSPLHF.

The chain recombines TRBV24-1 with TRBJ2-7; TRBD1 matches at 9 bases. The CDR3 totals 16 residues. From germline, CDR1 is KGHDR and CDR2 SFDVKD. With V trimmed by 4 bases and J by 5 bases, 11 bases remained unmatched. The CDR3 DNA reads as TGTGCCACCAGTGACCCCTCCGGGACAGGGAGGCACGAGCAGTACTTC. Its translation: CATSDPSGTGRHEQYF.

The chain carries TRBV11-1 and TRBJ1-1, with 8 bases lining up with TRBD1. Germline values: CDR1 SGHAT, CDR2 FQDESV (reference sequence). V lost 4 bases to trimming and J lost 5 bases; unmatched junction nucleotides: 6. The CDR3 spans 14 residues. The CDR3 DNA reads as TGTGCCAGCAGCTCGCAGGGGGCGAGGACTGAAGCTTTCTTT. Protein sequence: CASSSQGARTEAFF.

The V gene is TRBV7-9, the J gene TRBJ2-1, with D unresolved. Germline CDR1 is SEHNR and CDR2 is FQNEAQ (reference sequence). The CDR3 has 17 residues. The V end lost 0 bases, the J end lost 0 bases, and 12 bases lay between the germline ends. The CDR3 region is CASSLAQRRSSYNEQFF. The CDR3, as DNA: TGTGCCAGCAGCTTAGCGCAGCGACGGAGCTCCTACAATGAGCAGTTCTTC.

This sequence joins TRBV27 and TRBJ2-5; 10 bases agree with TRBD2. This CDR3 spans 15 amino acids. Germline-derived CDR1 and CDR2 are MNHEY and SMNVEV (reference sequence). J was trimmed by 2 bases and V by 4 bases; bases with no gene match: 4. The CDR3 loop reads CASSSWGLAQETQYF. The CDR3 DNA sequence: TGTGCCAGCAGTTCCTGGGGACTAGCGCAAGAGACCCAGTACTTC.

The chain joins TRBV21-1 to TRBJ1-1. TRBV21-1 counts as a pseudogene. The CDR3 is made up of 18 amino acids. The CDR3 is CASSNTYGAGGGRPEAFF. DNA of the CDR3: TGTGCCAGCAGCAATACATACGGGGCGGGCGGAGGCAGGCCTGAAGCTTTCTTT.

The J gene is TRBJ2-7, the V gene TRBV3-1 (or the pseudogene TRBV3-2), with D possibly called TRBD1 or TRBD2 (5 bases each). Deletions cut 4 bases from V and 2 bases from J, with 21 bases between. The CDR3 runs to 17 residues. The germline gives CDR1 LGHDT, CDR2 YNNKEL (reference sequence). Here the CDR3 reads CASSLKTGAGVTYEQYF. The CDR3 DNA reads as TGTGCCAGCAGCCTCAAGACCGGGGCAGGCGTTACCTACGAGCAGTACTTC.

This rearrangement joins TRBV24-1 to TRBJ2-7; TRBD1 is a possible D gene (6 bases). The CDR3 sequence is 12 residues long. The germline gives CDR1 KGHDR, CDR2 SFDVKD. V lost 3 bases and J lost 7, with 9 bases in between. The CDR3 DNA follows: TGTGCCACCAGTGATGAAACAGGGGAGCAGTACTTC. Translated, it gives CATSDETGEQYF.

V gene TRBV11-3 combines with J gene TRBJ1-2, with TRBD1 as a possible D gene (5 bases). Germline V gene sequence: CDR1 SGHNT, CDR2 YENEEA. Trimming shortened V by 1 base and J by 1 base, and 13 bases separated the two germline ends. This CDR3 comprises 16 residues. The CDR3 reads CASSLGDPPFNYGYTF. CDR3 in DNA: TGTGCCAGCAGCTTAGGGGACCCACCCTTTAACTATGGCTACACCTTC. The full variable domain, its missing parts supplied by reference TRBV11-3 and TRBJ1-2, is EAGVVQSPRYKIIEKKQPVAFWCNPISGHNTLYWYLQNLGQGPELLIRYENEEAVDDSQLPKDRFSAERLKGVDSTLKIQPAELGDSAVYLCASSLGDPPFNYGYTFGSGTRLTVV.

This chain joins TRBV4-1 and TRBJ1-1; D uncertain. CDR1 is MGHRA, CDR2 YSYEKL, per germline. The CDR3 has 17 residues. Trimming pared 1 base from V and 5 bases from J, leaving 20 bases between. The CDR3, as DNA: TGCGCCAGCAGCCAAGCATACCCCGGCAGTCCTGGGACTGAAGCTTTCTTT. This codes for CASSQAYPGSPGTEAFF.